This note documents a single T cell receptor (beta chain) sequence. The V end was cut by 3 bases, the J end by 4 bases, with 26 bases between. The germline CDR1 and CDR2 sequences are SGDLS and YYNGEE. There are 19 residues in the CDR3. The Seattle site enrolled patients during active infection and followed them longitudinally. These data are taken from a study of blood T cell repertoires in COVID-19. Background on the study: Some COVID-19 samples were acute and others convalescent; all came from the United States, Italy and Spain. From T cells, B-cell-depleted T cells, or PBMCs came the material, which was cDNA or gDNA.

In the source study's methods: Estimation of nucleated cell counts relied on the amplification of reference gene primers. Clones were read by immunoSEQ multiplex PCR, and TCRdb kept only the in-frame ones, dropping some. The V and J calls and the clone size are those of that table, but D and trimming were determined from the DNA. The data contain tens of thousands of clones, around 77% of them singletons. This TCR was sampled from a man between 65 and 79 years old with COVID-19, enrolled during active disease. This chain uses TRBV9 with TRBJ2-1, with D possibly matching TRBD2 (7 bases). The sample taken for sequencing was peripheral blood. CDR3 nucleotides: TGTGCCAGCAGCGCCCAGTTTGGGGGGGCCGCGAACGAATACAATGAGCAGTTCTTC. Protein product: CASSAQFGGAANEYNEQFF.